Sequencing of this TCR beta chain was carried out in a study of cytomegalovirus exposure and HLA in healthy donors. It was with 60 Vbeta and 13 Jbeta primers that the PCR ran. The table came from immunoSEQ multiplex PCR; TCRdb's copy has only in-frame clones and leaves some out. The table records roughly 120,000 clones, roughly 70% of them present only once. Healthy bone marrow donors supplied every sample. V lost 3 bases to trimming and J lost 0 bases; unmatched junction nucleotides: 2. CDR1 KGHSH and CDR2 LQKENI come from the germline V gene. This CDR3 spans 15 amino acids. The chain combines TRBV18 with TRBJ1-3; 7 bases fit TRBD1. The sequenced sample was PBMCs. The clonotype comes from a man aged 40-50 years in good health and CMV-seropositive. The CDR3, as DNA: TGTGCCAGCTCACCGGGACAGAACTCTGGAAACACCATATATTTT. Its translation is CASSPGQNSGNTIYF.